The 22 T cell receptor beta chains presented below share a single source sample, sequenced in a study of CD8+CD57+ T cells in acquired aplastic anemia. Template material for TCR beta VDJ and CDR3 profiling consisted of genomic DNA. TCRdb used MiXCR to reprocess the reads, holding one entry per CDR3 protein. Of a few hundred thousand distinct CDR3 sequences listed, around 68% were seen once; the top ten hold under 5%. What was sequenced was sorted CD4+, CD8+, or CD8+CD57+ T cells (not recorded which) from PBMCs. These receptors came from a human donor in good health, serving as a control.

CDR3: CSSSAGGGYTF. CDR3 bases: TGTAGTAGTAGTGCAGGGGGTGGCTACACCTTC. The rearrangement links TRBV2 to TRBJ1-2; 7 positions match TRBD1. The CDR3 runs to 11 residues. Germline CDR1 and CDR2: SNHLY and FYNNEI.

This clonotype was counted once. The CDR3 carries no conserved terminal phenylalanine or tryptophan, so it likely arises from a read error. The DNA is left out, because the CDR3 cannot be placed on it with certainty; the CDR3 is given as TCRdb lists it. The gene calls are TRBV7-2 and TRBJ1-6; TRBD1 reflects the table's D call only, with no check against the DNA. The CDR3 adds up to 13 amino acids, both ends counted. Per germline, CDR1 SGHTA and CDR2 FQGNSA. Here the CDR3 reads CASSILAGAPHEQ.

The gene calls are TRBV20-1 and TRBJ2-1, with 7 bases aligning to TRBD2. J gave up 7 bases and V 3 bases, and 9 bases lay outside the gene matches. Germline assignment: CDR1 DFQATT and CDR2 SNEGSKA (reference sequence). The length of the CDR3 is 14 residues. The CDR3, as DNA: TGCAGTGCTAGGACTGCGACTAGCCCGAATGAGCAGTTCTTC. Protein: CSARTATSPNEQFF.

This clonotype occurred a few times. Since a much larger clone is just one base distant, this may be a read error. The chain is built from TRBV9 and TRBJ1-5; D might be TRBD1 (6 bases). Germline values: CDR1 SGDLS, CDR2 YYNGEE. CDR3 size: 15 residues. CDR3 nucleotides: TGTGCCAGCAGCGTGGACAGTCAGCGCAATCAGCTCCAGCATTTT. Its protein is CASSVDSQRNQLQHF. Filled out from reference TRBV9 and TRBJ1-5, the complete variable domain reads DSGVTQTPKHLITATGQRVTLRCSPRSGDLSVYWYQQSLDQGLQFLIQYYNGEERAKGNILERFSAQQFPDLHSELNLSSLELGDSALYFCASSVDSQRNQLQHFGDGTRLSIL.

CDR3 in amino acids: CAISENLREPQHF. The CDR3 DNA reads TGTGCCATCAGTGAGAACCTAAGGGAGCCCCAGCATTTT. This chain uses TRBV10-3 with TRBJ1-5; D unclear. CDR1 and CDR2 (germline): ENHRY, SYGVKD. The germline V and J ends were trimmed by 2 bases and 8 bases, with 10 bases remaining between them. This CDR3 contains 13 residues.

The rearrangement uses TRBV9 and TRBJ2-1, with 8 bases fitting TRBD1. V lost 6 bases and J lost 2; bases outside the gene matches: 7. The CDR3 covers 15 residues. CDR1 and CDR2 (germline): SGDLS, YYNGEE. The CDR3 reads CASTGGTGPYNEQFF. For the CDR3, the DNA is TGTGCCAGCACCGGCGGGACAGGCCCCTACAATGAGCAGTTCTTC.

As to this clonotype: One junction end disagrees with the germline gene, perhaps due to a read error. This chain joins TRBV4-3 and TRBJ1-1; tentative D call: TRBD1 (6 bases). The CDR3 sequence is 13 residues long. Germline V gene lookup returns CDR1 LGHNA and CDR2 YSLEER. The CDR3, as DNA: TGCGCCAGCAGCCAAGGGGGGGGCACTGAAGCTCTCTTT. Translating gives CASSQGGGTEALF.

CDR3 nucleotides: TGTGCCAGCAGCCCATGCTCAGAGTCCCACGAGCAGTACTTC. Translation: CASSPCSESHEQYF. The chain couples TRBV5-5 to TRBJ2-7, with D hard to call. Trimming took off 4 bases at V and 5 bases at J, with 16 bases between the two ends. CDR3 size: 14 residues. Per germline, CDR1 SGHKS and CDR2 YYEKEE (reference sequence).

This clonotype was seen repeatedly, ten times or more. The genes are TRBV20-1 and TRBJ2-2; no reliable D call. The CDR3 covers 13 residues. V gave up 2 bases and J gave up 6 bases, with 10 bases separating them. Germline CDR1 is DFQATT and CDR2 is SNEGSKA (reference sequence). In DNA, the CDR3 is TGCAGTGCTAGACCCCAAGGCTCCGGGGAGCTGTTTTTT. It translates to CSARPQGSGELFF.

Regarding this clonotype: This could be a read error, since a much larger clone is one nucleotide away. The chain links TRBV6-5 to TRBJ1-5; D is unresolved. V gave up 4 bases and J gave up 6 bases, with 10 bases separating them. Germline V CDR1 and CDR2: MNHEY, SVGAGI. There are 13 residues in the CDR3. In nucleotides, the CDR3 is TGTGCCAGCAGTTCCCTGGGAATTCAGCCCCAGCATTTT. It encodes CASSSLGIQPQHF.

This clonotype came up many times. V gene TRBV6-5 combines with J gene TRBJ1-1, with 9 bases identical to TRBD1. The length of the CDR3 is 16 residues. V lost 0 bases to trimming and J lost 4 bases; unmatched junction nucleotides: 6. The V gene's germline CDR1 is MNHEY and CDR2 SVGAGI. Here the CDR3 DNA reads TGTGCCAGCAGTTACTCGAGAAGGGACAGGGCCACTGAAGCTTTCTTT. Amino acids: CASSYSRRDRATEAFF.

In the case of this clonotype: The conserved phenylalanine or tryptophan is not found at the CDR3 terminus, so this likely reflects a read error. No DNA is shown, since the ends of the CDR3 on it are uncertain; the CDR3 is the one TCRdb lists. The V gene is TRBV7-9, the J gene TRBJ2-7; the table calls TRBD2, which could not be checked here. The germline V gene encodes CDR1 SEHNR and CDR2 FQNEAQ (reference sequence). The CDR3 spans 12 residues, counting both ends. The CDR3 loop is CASSLEGSGPQH.

Written as DNA, the CDR3 is TGTGCCAGCAGCTTGGGGGGCGATGTATACACTGAAGCTTTCTTT. Translation: CASSLGGDVYTEAFF. The chain employs TRBV5-8 and TRBJ1-1; tentative D call: TRBD1 (5 bases). This CDR3 has 15 residues. Per the germline V gene, CDR1 is SGHTS and CDR2 is YDEGEE. V was pared by 0 bases and J by 3 bases, with 12 bases between.

Of note for this clonotype: This may arise from a read error, as a much more abundant clone is one base away. This chain uses TRBV2 with TRBJ2-5, with TRBD2 as a possible D gene (5 bases). This CDR3 is built from 13 residues. Trimming left V 5 bases short and J 5 bases short, with 12 bases between. Germline-derived CDR1 and CDR2 are SNHLY and FYNNEI. The CDR3 DNA sequence: TGTGCCAGCAGTTATGAGGGCGTCGAGACCCAGTACTTC. Translated: CASSYEGVETQYF. The whole variable domain, filled in from reference TRBV2 and TRBJ2-5, reads EPEVTQTPSHQVTQMGQEVILRCVPISNHLYFYWYRQILGQKVEFLVSFYNNEISEKSEIFDDQFSVERPDGSNFTLKIRSTKLEDSAMYFCASSYEGVETQYFGPGTRLLVL.

As concerns this clonotype: The CDR3 does not end in the conserved phenylalanine or tryptophan, so this is likely a read error. The DNA is left out, because the CDR3 cannot be placed on it with certainty; the CDR3 is given as TCRdb lists it. The chain has TRBV7-9 and TRBJ2-5; the D call in the table, TRBD2, was not verified against the DNA. The length of the CDR3 is 13 amino acids, counting both ends. Germline lookup yields CDR1 SEHNR and CDR2 FQNEAQ (reference sequence). CDR3 sequence reads: CAAEQYFGPGPRL.

The chain has TRBV7-2 and TRBJ1-2; D perhaps matches TRBD1 (5 bases). V gave up 6 bases and J gave up 4 bases, with 12 bases separating them. The CDR3 is 13 amino acids. The V gene's germline CDR1 is SGHTA and CDR2 FQGNSA. This CDR3 reads CASRPRDGYGYTF. In DNA form, the CDR3 reads TGTGCCAGCAGACCGAGGGACGGCTATGGCTACACCTTC. The full variable domain, rest sourced from reference TRBV7-2 and TRBJ1-2, is GAGVSQSPSNKVTEKGKDVELRCDPISGHTALYWYRQSLGQGLEFLIYFQGNSAPDKSGLPSDRFSAERTGGSVSTLTIQRTQQEDSAVYLCASRPRDGYGYTFGSGTRLTVV.

This clonotype was counted many times. The chain carries TRBV7-2 and TRBJ1-1, with TRBD1 matching over 7 bases. This CDR3 comprises 15 residues. The trim removed 4 bases at V and 6 bases at J, leaving 11 bases unmatched. Germline V gene lookup returns CDR1 SGHTA and CDR2 FQGNSA. The CDR3 region is CASSSRQGSASEAFF. The CDR3 bases are TGTGCCAGCAGCTCACGACAGGGTTCAGCGTCTGAAGCTTTCTTT.

The chain is built from TRBV7-8 and TRBJ2-3, with D unresolved. This CDR3 has 15 amino acids. The V gene lost 2 bases and the J gene lost 13 bases, with 22 bases spanning the gap. Germline V gene lookup returns CDR1 SGHVS and CDR2 FQNEAQ. CDR3 region: CASSLSTSEKYFEYF. The DNA for the CDR3 is TGTGCCAGCAGCTTATCCACCTCCGAGAAGTACTTCGAGTATTTT.

The chain recombines TRBV19 with TRBJ2-1; D is possibly TRBD2 (5 bases). Trimming took off 7 bases at V and 7 bases at J, with 23 bases between the two ends. The length of the CDR3 is 16 residues. CDR1 and CDR2 (germline): LNHDA, SQIVND (reference sequence). CDR3 DNA sequence: TGTGCCAGTACCCCTGGGGATACGGGATCGTGGAATGAGCAGTTCTTC. This sequence encodes CASTPGDTGSWNEQFF.

This clonotype has ten or more counts. The chain couples TRBV7-3 to TRBJ1-1; D is ambiguous. Trimming removed 6 bases at V and 8 bases at J, with 16 bases between. CDR3 length: 13 amino acids. Germline CDR1 reads SGHTA; CDR2 reads FQGTGA. CDR3 region: CASSGHPQTEAFF. The CDR3 DNA reads as TGTGCCAGCAGTGGCCACCCTCAAACCGAAGCTTTCTTT.

This clonotype showed up many times. This sequence joins TRBV2 and TRBJ2-1, with 7 nucleotides matching TRBD1. Germline V gives CDR1 SNHLY, CDR2 FYNNEI. The CDR3 has 14 residues. With 5 bases clipped from V and 4 bases from J, the junction kept 5 bases outside the gene matches. The CDR3 reads CASSPRDSYNEQFF. CDR3 nucleotides: TGTGCCAGCAGTCCCCGGGACAGTTACAATGAGCAGTTCTTC.

V is TRBV7-2 and J is TRBJ2-1; D is perhaps TRBD1 (5 bases). The CDR3 has 16 amino acids. Trimming removed 0 bases from V and 13 bases from J, with 22 bases in between. Germline CDR1 reads SGHTA; CDR2 reads FQGNSA. The CDR3 protein is CASSLARENEKLDQFF. In DNA, the CDR3 is TGTGCCAGCAGCTTAGCCAGGGAAAATGAAAAACTGGATCAGTTCTTC.